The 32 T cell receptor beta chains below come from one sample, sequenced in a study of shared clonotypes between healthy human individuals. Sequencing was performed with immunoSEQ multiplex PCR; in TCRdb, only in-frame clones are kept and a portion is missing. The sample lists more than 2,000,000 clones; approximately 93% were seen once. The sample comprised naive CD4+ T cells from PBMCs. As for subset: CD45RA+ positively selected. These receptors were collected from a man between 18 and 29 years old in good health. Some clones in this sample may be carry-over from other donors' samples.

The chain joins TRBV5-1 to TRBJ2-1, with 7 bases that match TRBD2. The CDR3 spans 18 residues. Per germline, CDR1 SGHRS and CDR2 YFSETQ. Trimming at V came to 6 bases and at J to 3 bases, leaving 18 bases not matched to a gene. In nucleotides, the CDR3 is TGCGCCAGCAAGAGTCGATACCTACCCGGGACTAACTACAATGAGCAGTTCTTC. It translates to CASKSRYLPGTNYNEQFF.

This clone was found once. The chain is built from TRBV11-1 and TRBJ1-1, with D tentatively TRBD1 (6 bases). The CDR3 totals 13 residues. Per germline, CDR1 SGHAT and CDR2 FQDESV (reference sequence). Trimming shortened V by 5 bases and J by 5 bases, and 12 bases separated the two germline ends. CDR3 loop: CASSQTGRTEAFF. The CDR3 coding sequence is TGTGCCAGCAGCCAGACAGGAAGGACTGAAGCTTTCTTT.

CDR3 nucleotide sequence: TGCGCCAGCAGCCAAGTCGGGACAACCAATAATTCACCCCTCCACTTT. Protein: CASSQVGTTNNSPLHF. This chain links TRBV4-1 with TRBJ1-6, with D perhaps matching TRBD1 (6 bases). Germline V CDR1 and CDR2: MGHRA, YSYEKL. This CDR3 is built from 16 residues. V lost 1 base, J lost 5 bases, and 12 bases lay in between.

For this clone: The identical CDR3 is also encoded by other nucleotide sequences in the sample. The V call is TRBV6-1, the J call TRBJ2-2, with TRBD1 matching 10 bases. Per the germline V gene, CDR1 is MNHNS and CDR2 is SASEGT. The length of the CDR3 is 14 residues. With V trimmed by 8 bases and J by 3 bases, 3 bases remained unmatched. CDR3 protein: CASRGTGDTGELFF. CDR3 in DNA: TGTGCCAGCCGTGGGACAGGGGACACCGGGGAGCTGTTTTTT.

The CDR3 DNA reads as TGTGCCAGCAGCCCCCAGGACAGGGCGTCCTACGAGCAGTACTTC. It translates to CASSPQDRASYEQYF. The chain combines TRBV7-8 with TRBJ2-7; 8 nucleotides line up with TRBD1. After removal of 5 bases from V and 1 base from J, the junction contained 7 bases not matched to a gene. Germline CDR1 and CDR2: SGHVS and FQNEAQ. The CDR3 is made up of 15 amino acids.

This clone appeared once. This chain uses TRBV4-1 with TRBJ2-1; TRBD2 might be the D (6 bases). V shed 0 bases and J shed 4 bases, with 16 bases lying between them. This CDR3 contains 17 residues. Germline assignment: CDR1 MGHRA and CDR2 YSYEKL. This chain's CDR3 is CASSQDGAGSGYNEQFF. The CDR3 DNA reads TGCGCCAGCAGCCAAGATGGGGCGGGGAGTGGGTACAATGAGCAGTTCTTC.

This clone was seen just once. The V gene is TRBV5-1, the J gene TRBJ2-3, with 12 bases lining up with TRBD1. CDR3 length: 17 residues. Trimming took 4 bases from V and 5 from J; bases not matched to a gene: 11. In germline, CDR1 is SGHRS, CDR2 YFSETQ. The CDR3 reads CASSLLPGQGAGDTQYF. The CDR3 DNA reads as TGCGCCAGCAGCCTACTACCGGGACAGGGGGCGGGAGATACGCAGTATTTT.

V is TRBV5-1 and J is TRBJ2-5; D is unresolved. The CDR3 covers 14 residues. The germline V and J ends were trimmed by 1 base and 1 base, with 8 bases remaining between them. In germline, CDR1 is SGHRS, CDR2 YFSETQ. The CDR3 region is CASSLFLGQETQYF. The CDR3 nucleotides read TGCGCCAGCAGCTTGTTCCTAGGCCAAGAGACCCAGTACTTC.

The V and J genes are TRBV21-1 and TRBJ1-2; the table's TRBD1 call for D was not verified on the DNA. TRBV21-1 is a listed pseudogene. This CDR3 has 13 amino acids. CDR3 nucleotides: TGTGCCGGCAGAAAAGACAGGGGATATGGCTACACCTTC. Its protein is CAGRKDRGYGYTF.

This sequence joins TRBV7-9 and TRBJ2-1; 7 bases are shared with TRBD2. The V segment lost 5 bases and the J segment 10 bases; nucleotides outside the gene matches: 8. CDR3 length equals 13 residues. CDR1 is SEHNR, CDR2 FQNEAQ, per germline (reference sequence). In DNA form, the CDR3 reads TGTGCCAGCAGCCTGAGGGAGGGGACCGAGCAGTTCTTC. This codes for CASSLREGTEQFF.

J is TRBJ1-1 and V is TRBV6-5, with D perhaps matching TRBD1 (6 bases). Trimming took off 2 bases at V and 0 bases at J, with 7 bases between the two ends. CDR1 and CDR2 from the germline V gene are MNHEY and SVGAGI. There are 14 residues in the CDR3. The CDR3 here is CASSYNRVNTEAFF. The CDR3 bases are TGTGCCAGCAGTTACAACAGGGTGAACACTGAAGCTTTCTTT.

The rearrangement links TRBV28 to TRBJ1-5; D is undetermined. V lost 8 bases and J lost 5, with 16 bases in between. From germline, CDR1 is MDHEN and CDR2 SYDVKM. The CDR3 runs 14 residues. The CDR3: CASGSSSSYQPQHF. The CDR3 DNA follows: TGTGCCAGCGGGAGTTCATCCAGTTATCAGCCCCAGCATTTT.

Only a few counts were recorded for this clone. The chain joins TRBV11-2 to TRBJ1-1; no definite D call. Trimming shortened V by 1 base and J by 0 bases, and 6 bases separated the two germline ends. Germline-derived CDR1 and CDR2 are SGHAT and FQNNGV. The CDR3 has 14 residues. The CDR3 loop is CASSLGVLNTEAFF. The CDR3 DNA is TGTGCCAGCAGCTTAGGGGTACTGAACACTGAAGCTTTCTTT.

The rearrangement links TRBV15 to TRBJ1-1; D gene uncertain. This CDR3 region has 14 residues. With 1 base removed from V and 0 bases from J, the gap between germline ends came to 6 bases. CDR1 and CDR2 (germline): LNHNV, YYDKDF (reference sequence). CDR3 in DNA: TGTGCCACCAGCAGAGTCGGGGTGAACACTGAAGCTTTCTTT. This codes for CATSRVGVNTEAFF.

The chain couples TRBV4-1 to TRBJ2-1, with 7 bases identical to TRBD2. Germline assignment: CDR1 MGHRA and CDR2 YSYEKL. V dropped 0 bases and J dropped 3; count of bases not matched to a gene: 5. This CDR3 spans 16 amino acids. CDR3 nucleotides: TGCGCCAGCAGCCAAGATACTAGCGTAGGCTACAATGAGCAGTTCTTC. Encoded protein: CASSQDTSVGYNEQFF.

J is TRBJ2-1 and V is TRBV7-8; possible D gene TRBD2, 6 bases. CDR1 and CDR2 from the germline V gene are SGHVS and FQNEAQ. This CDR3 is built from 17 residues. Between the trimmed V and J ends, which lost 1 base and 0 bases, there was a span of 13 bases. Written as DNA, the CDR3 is TGTGCCAGCAGCTTAGGTCTTAGCGGAGGCTCCTACAATGAGCAGTTCTTC. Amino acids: CASSLGLSGGSYNEQFF.

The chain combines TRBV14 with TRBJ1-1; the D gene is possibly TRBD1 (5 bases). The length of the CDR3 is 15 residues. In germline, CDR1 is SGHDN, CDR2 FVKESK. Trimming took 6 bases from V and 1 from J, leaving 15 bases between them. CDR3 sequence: CASSPGSTENTEAFF. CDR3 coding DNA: TGTGCCAGCAGTCCGGGCTCGACAGAGAACACTGAAGCTTTCTTT.

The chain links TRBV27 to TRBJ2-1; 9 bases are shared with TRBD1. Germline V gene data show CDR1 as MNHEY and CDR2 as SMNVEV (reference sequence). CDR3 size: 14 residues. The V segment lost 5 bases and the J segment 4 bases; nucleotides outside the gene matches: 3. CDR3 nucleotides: TGTGCCAGCAGTCGGGACAGGGATTACAATGAGCAGTTCTTC. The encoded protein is CASSRDRDYNEQFF.

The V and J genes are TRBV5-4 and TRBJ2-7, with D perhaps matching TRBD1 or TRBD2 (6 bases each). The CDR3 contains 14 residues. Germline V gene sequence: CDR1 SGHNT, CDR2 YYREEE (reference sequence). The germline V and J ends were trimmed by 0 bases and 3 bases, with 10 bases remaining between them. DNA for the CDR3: TGTGCCAGCAGCTTGGCCGGGGGACACTACGAGCAGTACTTC. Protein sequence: CASSLAGGHYEQYF.

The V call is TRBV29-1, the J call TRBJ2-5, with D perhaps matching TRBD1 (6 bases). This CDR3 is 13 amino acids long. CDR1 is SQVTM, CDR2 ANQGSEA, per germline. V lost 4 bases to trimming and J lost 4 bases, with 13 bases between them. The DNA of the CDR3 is TGCAGCGTTGGTCAGGGGATAGGAGAGACCCAGTACTTC. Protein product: CSVGQGIGETQYF.

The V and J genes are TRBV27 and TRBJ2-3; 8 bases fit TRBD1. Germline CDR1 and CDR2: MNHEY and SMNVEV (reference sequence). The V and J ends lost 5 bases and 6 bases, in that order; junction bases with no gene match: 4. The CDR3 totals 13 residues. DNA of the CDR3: TGTGCCAGCAGTATGACAGGGGTTGATACGCAGTATTTT. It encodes CASSMTGVDTQYF.

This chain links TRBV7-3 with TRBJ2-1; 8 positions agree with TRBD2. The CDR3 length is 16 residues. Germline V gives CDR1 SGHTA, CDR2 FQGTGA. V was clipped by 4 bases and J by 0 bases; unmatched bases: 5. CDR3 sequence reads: CASSSGGGYSYNEQFF. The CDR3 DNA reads TGTGCCAGCAGCTCTGGCGGGGGGTACTCCTACAATGAGCAGTTCTTC.

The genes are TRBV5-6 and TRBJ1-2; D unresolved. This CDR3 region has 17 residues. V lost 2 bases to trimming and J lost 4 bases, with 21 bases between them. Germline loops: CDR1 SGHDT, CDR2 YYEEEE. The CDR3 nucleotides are TGTGCCAGCAGCTTCACCGTCACAGCCGAGGGATCCTATGGCTACACCTTC. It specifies CASSFTVTAEGSYGYTF.

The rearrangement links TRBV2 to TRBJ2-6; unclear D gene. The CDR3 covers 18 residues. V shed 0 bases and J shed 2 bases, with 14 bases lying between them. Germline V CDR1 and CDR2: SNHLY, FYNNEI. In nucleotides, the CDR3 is TGTGCCAGCAGTGAAGCCATAAGTGAAGTACCTGGGGCCAACGTCCTGACTTTC. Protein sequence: CASSEAISEVPGANVLTF.

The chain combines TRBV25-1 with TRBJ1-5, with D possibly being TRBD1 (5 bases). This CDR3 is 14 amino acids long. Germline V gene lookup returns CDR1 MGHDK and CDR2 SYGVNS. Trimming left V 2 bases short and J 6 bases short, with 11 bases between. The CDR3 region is CASSEGGGSQPQHF. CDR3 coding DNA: TGTGCCAGCAGTGAAGGGGGGGGGAGTCAGCCCCAGCATTTT.

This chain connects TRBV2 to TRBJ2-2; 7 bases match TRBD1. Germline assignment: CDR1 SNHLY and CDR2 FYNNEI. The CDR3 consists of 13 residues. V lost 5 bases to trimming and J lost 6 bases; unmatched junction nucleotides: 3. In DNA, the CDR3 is TGTGCCAGCAGTCGGACAGGCCCCGGGGAGCTGTTTTTT. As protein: CASSRTGPGELFF.

CDR3 sequence: CASSLYAGAAYGYTF. Here the CDR3 DNA reads TGTGCCAGCAGCTTATATGCAGGTGCGGCCTATGGCTACACCTTC. The rearrangement uses TRBV7-9 and TRBJ1-2; D unclear. Trimming removed 2 bases from V and 4 bases from J, with 14 bases in between. Germline V lookup: CDR1 SEHNR, CDR2 FQNEAQ (reference sequence). The CDR3 extends over 15 amino acids.

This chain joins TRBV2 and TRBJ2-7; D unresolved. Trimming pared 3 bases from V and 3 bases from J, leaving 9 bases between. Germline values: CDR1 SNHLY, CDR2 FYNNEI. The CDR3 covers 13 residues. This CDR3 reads CASSDQSSYEQYF. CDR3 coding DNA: TGTGCCAGCAGTGACCAGAGTAGCTACGAGCAGTACTTC.

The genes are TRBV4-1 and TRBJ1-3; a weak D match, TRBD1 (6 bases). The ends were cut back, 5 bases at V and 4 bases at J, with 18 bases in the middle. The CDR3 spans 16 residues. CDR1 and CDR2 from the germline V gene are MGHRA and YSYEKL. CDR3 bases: TGCGCCAGCAGCACCCCCAGGGGAGAGGGAGGAAACACCATATATTTT. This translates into CASSTPRGEGGNTIYF.

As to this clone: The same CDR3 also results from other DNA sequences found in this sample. CDR3 protein: CASSPGQGNGYTF. DNA of the CDR3: TGTGCCAGCAGCCCGGGACAGGGGAATGGCTACACCTTC. The chain couples TRBV7-9 to TRBJ1-2; 10 bases are a match to TRBD1. Losses at the gene ends were 5 bases for V and 6 bases for J; bases not matched to a gene: 3. The CDR3 spans 13 residues. Looked up from germline, CDR1 is SEHNR and CDR2 is FQNEAQ (reference sequence).

CDR3 sequence (DNA): TGCGCCAGCAGCCCTGAGGGGGCCAATACGCAGTATTTT. Translating gives CASSPEGANTQYF. The V and J genes are TRBV5-1 and TRBJ2-3; 7 positions agree with TRBD1. Trimming at V came to 4 bases and at J to 7 bases, leaving 6 bases not matched to a gene. Germline V lookup: CDR1 SGHRS, CDR2 YFSETQ. CDR3 length equals 13 residues.

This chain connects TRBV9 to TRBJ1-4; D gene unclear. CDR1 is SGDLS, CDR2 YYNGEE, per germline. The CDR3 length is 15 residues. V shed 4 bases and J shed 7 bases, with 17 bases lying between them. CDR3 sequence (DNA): TGTGCCAGCAGCTCAACCCCCAGTAAGGGTGAAAAACTGTTTTTT. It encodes CASSSTPSKGEKLFF.